Shown below are 9 T cell receptor beta chains from a single sample sequenced in a study of cytomegalovirus exposure and HLA in healthy donors (dated by TCRdb to the late 2010s). Preparation of the library involved the immunoSEQ multiplex PCR assay. A mixture of 60 forward primers for TCR Vbeta segments and 13 reverse primers for TCR Jbeta segments was used in the multiplex PCR. TCRdb retrieved this table from immuneACCESS and kept in-frame rearrangements only. Not all clones are present; in checked studies, unresolved V genes account for under half, and no reason is known for the remainder. The sample table records 45,000 to 60,000 clones. About 17% of the sample rests with the top ten. Sequencing was done on a sample of PBMCs. Receptor source: a male donor in good health and CMV-seronegative.

J is TRBJ1-3 and V is TRBV19; 9 nucleotides agree with TRBD1. With V trimmed by 1 base and J by 4 bases, 5 bases remained unmatched. This CDR3 is 16 amino acids long. Germline assignment: CDR1 LNHDA and CDR2 SQIVND (reference sequence). CDR3 loop: CASSIAGTGLGNTIYF. DNA for the CDR3: TGTGCCAGTAGTATAGCCGGGACAGGGCTGGGAAACACCATATATTTT.

The rearrangement joins TRBV7-3 to TRBJ1-2, with D perhaps TRBD1 (5 bases). The germline gives CDR1 SGHTA, CDR2 FQGTGA. V lost 4 bases and J 8 bases, leaving 14 bases between the germline ends. This CDR3 has 13 residues. The CDR3 sequence: CASSSFPGLGYTF. CDR3 bases: TGTGCCAGCAGCTCTTTCCCAGGGTTAGGCTACACCTTC.

Of note for this clone: The junction departs from the called germline gene at one end, perhaps through a read error. V and J are TRBV27 and TRBJ2-3; TRBD1 matches 8 bases. This CDR3 spans 12 amino acids. Germline loops: CDR1 MNHEY, CDR2 SMNVEV (reference sequence). CDR3 sequence: CASGLRTGKISF. CDR3 nucleotides: TGTGCCAGCGGACTACGGACAGGGAAAATCAGTTTT.

The chain combines TRBV7-9 with TRBJ2-7; possibly TRBD2 for D (6 bases). The CDR3 loop spans 16 amino acids. V lost 5 bases, J lost 6 bases, and 23 bases lay in between. Germline CDR1 reads SEHNR; CDR2 reads FQNEAQ (reference sequence). CDR3 amino acids: CASSGLVRRGSGEQYF. The CDR3 coding sequence is TGTGCCAGCAGCGGGTTGGTGCGGAGGGGATCAGGCGAGCAGTACTTC.

The gene calls are TRBV4-2 and TRBJ2-7, with 8 positions matching TRBD1. The CDR3 covers 15 residues. With V trimmed by 4 bases and J by 4 bases, 9 bases remained unmatched. Germline V CDR1 and CDR2: LGHNA, YNFKEQ. The CDR3 DNA follows: TGTGCCAGCAGCCCCGGGACAGGTAGCAGGTACGAGCAGTACTTC. Protein: CASSPGTGSRYEQYF.

The chain joins TRBV19 to TRBJ2-5; perhaps TRBD1 as D (6 bases). The V end was cut by 3 bases, the J end by 2 bases, with 7 bases between. CDR1 LNHDA and CDR2 SQIVND come from the germline V gene (reference sequence). CDR3 length equals 13 residues. DNA for the CDR3: TGTGCCAGTAGTATCCAGGGGCAAGAGACCCAGTACTTC. Amino acid sequence: CASSIQGQETQYF.

The rearrangement uses TRBV7-2 and TRBJ1-6; 11 bases agree with TRBD1. Germline V CDR1 and CDR2: SGHTA, FQGNSA. V shed 2 bases, J shed 9 bases, and the junction held 6 bases outside the gene matches. This CDR3 has 16 amino acids. The CDR3 sequence: CASSLYSGTGGSPLHF. Written as DNA, the CDR3 is TGTGCCAGCAGCTTATATTCCGGGACAGGGGGTTCACCCCTCCACTTT.

V gene TRBV30 combines with J gene TRBJ1-4; no reliable D call. The V end lost 0 bases, the J end lost 10 bases, and 6 bases lay between the germline ends. From germline, CDR1 is GTSNPN and CDR2 SVGIG (reference sequence). The CDR3 is made up of 11 amino acids. The CDR3 here is CAWSVGGKLFF. As DNA, the CDR3 is TGTGCCTGGAGTGTAGGAGGAAAACTGTTTTTT.

J is TRBJ1-2 and V is TRBV2; TRBD1 might be the D (5 bases). V shed 6 bases and J shed 2 bases, with 10 bases lying between them. The germline V gene has CDR1 SNHLY and CDR2 FYNNEI. The CDR3 contains 13 residues. CDR3 sequence reads: CASRDTANYGYTF. The DNA for the CDR3 is TGTGCCAGCAGGGACACAGCGAACTATGGCTACACCTTC.